One sample yielded the 26 T cell receptor beta chains listed below, sequenced in a study of early T cells in non-severe SARS-CoV-2 infection. TCRdb recomputed calls from the 5' RACE reads with MiXCR, one row per CDR3 protein. The sample includes just over 70,000 distinct CDR3 sequences, 12% seen only once; the top ten take roughly 1.2%. The sample taken for sequencing was whole blood. The receptor set was obtained from an adult who was a healthcare worker with PCR-confirmed SARS-CoV-2 infection or an uninfected control (not recorded which).

This clonotype was detected only once. The chain recombines TRBV3-1 with TRBJ2-1; D is possibly TRBD2 (6 bases). V lost 4 bases and J 9 bases, leaving 13 bases between the germline ends. Per germline, CDR1 LGHDT and CDR2 YNNKEL (reference sequence). The length of the CDR3 is 13 residues. The CDR3 protein is CASSRGLVTEQFF. The CDR3 DNA reads TGTGCCAGCAGCCGGGGACTGGTTACTGAGCAGTTCTTC.

In this sample, this clonotype turned up many times. The chain links TRBV4-3 to TRBJ2-2; 10 nucleotides match TRBD2. V dropped 0 bases and J dropped 2; count of bases not matched to a gene: 6. Germline CDR1 is LGHNA and CDR2 is YSLEER. CDR3 length: 18 residues. The CDR3 DNA reads as TGCGCCAGCAGCCAAGAACTAGCGGGACGTCTAAACACCGGGGAGCTGTTTTTT. Translating it yields CASSQELAGRLNTGELFF.

Only a few counts were recorded for this clonotype. V gene TRBV6-5 combines with J gene TRBJ2-7; D is uncertain. The ends were cut back, 10 bases at V and 0 bases at J, with 10 bases in the middle. This CDR3 region has 12 residues. Germline lookup yields CDR1 MNHEY and CDR2 SVGAGI. The CDR3 loop reads CAIGPNSYEQYF. The CDR3 coding sequence is TGTGCCATCGGACCAAACTCCTACGAGCAGTACTTC.

In its sample, this clonotype was seen many times. This sequence joins TRBV12-3 or TRBV12-4 and TRBJ1-5, with TRBD1 as a possible D gene (6 bases). V was trimmed by 7 bases and J by 4 bases, leaving 14 bases between them. The CDR3 covers 14 residues. The CDR3, as DNA: TGTGCCAGCACCTTAGGACAGTCAAATCAGCCCCAGCATTTT. This codes for CASTLGQSNQPQHF.

CDR3 sequence: CASSPDRTSGDYNEQFF. For the CDR3, the DNA is TGCGCCAGCAGCCCCGACCGGACTAGCGGGGACTACAATGAGCAGTTCTTC. This chain uses TRBV4-3 with TRBJ2-1, with 12 nucleotides matching TRBD2. Germline CDR1 is LGHNA and CDR2 is YSLEER. The CDR3 runs 17 residues. V gave up 4 bases and J gave up 3 bases; unmatched junction bases: 7.

This clonotype occurred many times. The J gene is TRBJ2-3, the V gene TRBV7-8; 9 nucleotides line up with TRBD1. CDR1 and CDR2 from the germline V gene are SGHVS and FQNEAQ. The CDR3 consists of 17 residues. V lost 5 bases, J lost 0 bases, and 9 bases stayed unmatched. CDR3 protein: CASSPRTGQGSTDTQYF. DNA for the CDR3: TGTGCCAGCAGCCCTCGTACCGGACAGGGGAGCACAGATACGCAGTATTTT.

This clonotype has at least ten counts. The chain carries TRBV10-3 and TRBJ1-1; D unresolved. Germline CDR1 ENHRY, CDR2 SYGVKD. V lost 2 bases and J lost 0, with 10 bases in between. This CDR3 is 15 amino acids long. CDR3 protein: CAISEKEALNTEAFF. DNA for the CDR3: TGTGCCATCAGTGAGAAAGAAGCCTTGAACACTGAAGCTTTCTTT.

This clonotype was seen ten or more times. The V gene is TRBV25-1, the J gene TRBJ2-1, with D possibly TRBD1 on 5 matching bases. Germline V gene lookup returns CDR1 MGHDK and CDR2 SYGVNS. CDR3 size: 13 residues. V was shortened by 6 bases and J by 8 bases, with 14 bases between the two germline ends. The CDR3 is CASRTYQGHEQFF. As DNA, the CDR3 is TGTGCCAGCAGGACATATCAGGGCCATGAGCAGTTCTTC.

This clonotype was observed at least ten times. The gene calls are TRBV7-9 and TRBJ2-7; 8 bases match TRBD1. There are 14 residues in the CDR3. V gave up 4 bases and J gave up 5 bases; unmatched junction bases: 7. Looked up from germline, CDR1 is SEHNR and CDR2 is FQNEAQ (reference sequence). CDR3 protein: CASSWTGIPHEQYF. The CDR3 DNA sequence: TGTGCCAGCAGCTGGACAGGGATCCCCCACGAGCAGTACTTC.

In this sample, this clonotype turned up many times. The V and J genes are TRBV20-1 and TRBJ1-1; D not resolved. This CDR3 has 12 residues. V shed 3 bases and J shed 8 bases, with 13 bases lying between them. Germline V CDR1 and CDR2: DFQATT, SNEGSKA (reference sequence). The CDR3 DNA reads TGCAGTGCTAGTGCTGGTCTTGGGGAAGCTTTCTTT. This translates into CSASAGLGEAFF.

This clonotype occurred many times. The gene calls are TRBV20-1 and TRBJ2-5, with D maybe TRBD2 (6 bases). Germline CDR1 DFQATT, CDR2 SNEGSKA (reference sequence). There are 15 residues in the CDR3. The V and J ends lost 2 bases and 4 bases respectively, with 17 bases between them. CDR3 region: CSARRGSGGVETQYF. In DNA, the CDR3 is TGCAGTGCTAGAAGAGGTAGCGGAGGTGTAGAGACCCAGTACTTC.

This clonotype was detected many times. The gene calls are TRBV6-5 and TRBJ2-1; D call uncertain. Germline assignment: CDR1 MNHEY and CDR2 SVGAGI. Trimming removed 0 bases from V and 8 bases from J, with 11 bases in between. The CDR3 contains 14 residues. The CDR3 region is CASSYSTRGDEQFF. The CDR3 nucleotides are TGTGCCAGCAGTTACTCGACCAGAGGCGATGAGCAGTTCTTC.

This clonotype was observed at least ten times. This chain connects TRBV28 to TRBJ2-3; tentative D call: TRBD1 (6 bases). V dropped 5 bases and J dropped 4 bases, with 16 bases sitting between them. CDR3 length equals 15 residues. Per the germline V gene, CDR1 is MDHEN and CDR2 is SYDVKM. The CDR3 DNA follows: TGTGCCAGCAGTCCCCCATCAGGGGACCCAGATACGCAGTATTTT. Translated: CASSPPSGDPDTQYF.

This clonotype has a handful of counts. The chain has TRBV27 and TRBJ1-5; D is unresolved. V was clipped by 2 bases and J by 9 bases, with 14 bases between them. The CDR3 is 14 amino acids. In germline, CDR1 is MNHEY, CDR2 SMNVEV (reference sequence). The CDR3 loop reads CASSLLEEGAPQHF. The CDR3 region has the DNA TGTGCCAGCAGTTTACTTGAGGAAGGAGCGCCCCAGCATTTT.

This clonotype occurred many times. The genes are TRBV29-1 and TRBJ2-2; TRBD2 matches at 13 bases. The CDR3 contains 17 residues. Looked up from germline, CDR1 is SQVTM and CDR2 is ANQGSEA. Trimming cost V 1 base and J 2 bases; bases outside gene matches: 4. The CDR3 region has the DNA TGCAGCGTTGAAGGACTAGCGGGGGGCAAAAACACCGGGGAGCTGTTTTTT. Translating gives CSVEGLAGGKNTGELFF.

The chain couples TRBV9 to TRBJ1-3; D gene unclear. The CDR3 runs 17 residues. The germline gives CDR1 SGDLS, CDR2 YYNGEE. The V and J ends lost 4 bases and 2 bases respectively, with 19 bases between them. CDR3 nucleotide sequence: TGTGCCAGCAGCTCCCAAGCACGAGTCTTCACTGGAAACACCATATATTTT. As protein: CASSSQARVFTGNTIYF.

This clonotype was seen many times. The rearrangement uses TRBV4-1 and TRBJ2-1; 7 bases agree with TRBD2. V was clipped by 0 bases and J by 2 bases; unmatched bases: 4. The CDR3 has 16 residues. CDR1 and CDR2 from the germline V gene are MGHRA and YSYEKL. CDR3 in DNA: TGCGCCAGCAGCCAAGAAGCTAGCGGACCCTACAATGAGCAGTTCTTC. It codes for CASSQEASGPYNEQFF.

V and J are TRBV2 and TRBJ2-5; D is ambiguous. This CDR3 is built from 12 residues. V lost 3 bases to trimming and J lost 4 bases, with 6 bases between them. Germline V gene lookup returns CDR1 SNHLY and CDR2 FYNNEI. The CDR3 nucleotides are TGTGCCAGCAGTGATTTAGCAGAGACCCAGTACTTC. Protein product: CASSDLAETQYF.

This clonotype turned up a few times. The V gene is TRBV6-5, the J gene TRBJ1-1; 9 bases match TRBD1. Germline V gives CDR1 MNHEY, CDR2 SVGAGI. There are 14 residues in the CDR3. With V trimmed by 2 bases and J by 5 bases, 3 bases remained unmatched. The CDR3 loop is CASSYDRGLTEAFF. For the CDR3, the DNA is TGTGCCAGCAGTTACGACAGGGGGTTAACTGAAGCTTTCTTT.

V usage is TRBV10-3 and J usage is TRBJ2-7; TRBD1 aligns across 7 bases. V lost 2 bases to trimming and J lost 4 bases; unmatched junction nucleotides: 5. The CDR3 extends over 14 amino acids. CDR1 ENHRY and CDR2 SYGVKD come from the germline V gene. CDR3 bases: TGTGCCATCAGTGAGGACAGGGCGAGTTACGAGCAGTACTTC. This sequence encodes CAISEDRASYEQYF.

This clonotype was detected ten times or more. J is TRBJ1-2 and V is TRBV5-1; TRBD1 matches 8 bases. The CDR3 runs to 15 residues. V shed 3 bases, J shed 2 bases, and the junction held 6 bases outside the gene matches. The V gene's germline CDR1 is SGHRS and CDR2 YFSETQ. CDR3 in DNA: TGCGCCAGCAGCTGGGGACAGGAGCAAAACTATGGCTACACCTTC. This translates into CASSWGQEQNYGYTF.

As concerns this clonotype: One end of the junction varies from germline; a read error may be responsible. The rearrangement uses TRBV7-9 and TRBJ2-6; no reliable D call. Germline assignment: CDR1 SEHNR and CDR2 FQNEAQ (reference sequence). This CDR3 is built from 13 residues. DNA of the CDR3: TGCACCCTCGGTGTGGCTGGGGCCAACGTCCTGACTTTC. It specifies CTLGVAGANVLTF.

This clonotype was seen many times. The chain links TRBV29-1 to TRBJ1-4; tentatively, D is TRBD1 (5 bases). This CDR3 region has 13 residues. The germline gives CDR1 SQVTM, CDR2 ANQGSEA. The V and J ends lost 7 bases and 0 bases respectively, with 9 bases between them. CDR3 DNA sequence: TGCAGCGCACAGGAAGCAACTAATGAAAAACTGTTTTTT. It yields the protein CSAQEATNEKLFF.

This clonotype showed up many times. The V call is TRBV10-1, the J call TRBJ2-7, with 9 nucleotides matching TRBD1. J was trimmed by 5 bases and V by 8 bases; bases with no gene match: 7. Germline assignment: CDR1 WNHNN and CDR2 SYGVQD (reference sequence). This CDR3 has 13 amino acids. The CDR3 protein is CASSGTGRHEQYF. CDR3 bases: TGCGCCAGCTCCGGGACAGGGAGGCACGAGCAGTACTTC.

This clonotype occurred many times. This chain uses TRBV10-3 with TRBJ2-2; 8 bases map to TRBD2. Germline CDR1 reads ENHRY; CDR2 reads SYGVKD. V lost 2 bases and J lost 4; bases outside the gene matches: 6. This CDR3 is 16 amino acids long. DNA of the CDR3: TGTGCCATCAGTGAGGGGTCCAGCGGGGGCACCGGGGAGCTGTTTTTT. Its protein product is CAISEGSSGGTGELFF.

This clonotype was seen just once. It may be a read error: a sequence one base away is much more abundant. The chain combines TRBV3-1 with TRBJ2-5; no clear D gene. This CDR3 spans 14 amino acids. The germline V gene encodes CDR1 LGHDT and CDR2 YNNKEL (reference sequence). The CDR3 nucleotides are TGTGCCAGCAGCGAAGACCCCGACGGGGAGACCCAGTACTTC. Protein sequence: CASSEDPDGETQYF.